A single sample gave rise to the 27 T cell receptor beta chains below, sequenced in a study of T cells in Graves' hyperthyroidism and ophthalmopathy. RNA transcripts yielded amplified TCR beta CDR3 regions. RT-PCR in the first round (using the HTBI primer set) targeted the TCR CDR3. MiXCR, applied by TCRdb to the multiplex PCR reads, yields one record per CDR3 protein. Here the sample spans some 570,000 distinct CDR3 sequences, 14% being singletons. Source material: blood. The receptors were gathered from a woman aged 18-29 years with Graves' ophthalmopathy.

This clonotype was counted ten times or more. The chain is built from TRBV11-3 and TRBJ2-2; 8 bases agree with TRBD2. Germline V gene data show CDR1 as SGHNT and CDR2 as YENEEA. The CDR3 extends over 13 amino acids. The ends lost 7 bases at V and 7 bases at J; junction bases unmatched: 5. DNA for the CDR3: TGTGCCAGCACCTGGAGCGGGGGCGGGGAGCTGTTTTTT. Translated, it gives CASTWSGGGELFF. The variable domain in full, completed from reference TRBV11-3 and TRBJ2-2, reads EAGVVQSPRYKIIEKKQPVAFWCNPISGHNTLYWYLQNLGQGPELLIRYENEEAVDDSQLPKDRFSAERLKGVDSTLKIQPAELGDSAVYLCASTWSGGGELFFGEGSRLTVL.

A word on this clonotype: A much larger clone lies one base from this, so it may be a read error. This sequence joins TRBV2 and TRBJ1-5; D uncertain. The V end was cut by 5 bases, the J end by 0 bases, with 14 bases between. The CDR3 length is 16 residues. CDR1 and CDR2 from the germline V gene are SNHLY and FYNNEI. The CDR3 DNA reads as TGTGCCAGCAGTCCCCCACGGGTCTATAGCAATCAGCCCCAGCATTTT. Translation gives CASSPPRVYSNQPQHF.

With regard to this clonotype: A much larger clone lies a single base off, so this may be a read error. The chain couples TRBV5-1 to TRBJ2-1; TRBD2 is a possible D gene (6 bases). In germline, CDR1 is SGHRS, CDR2 YFSETQ. The length of the CDR3 is 16 residues. Trimming removed 4 bases from V and 5 bases from J, with 19 bases in between. CDR3 sequence (DNA): TGCGCCAGCAGCCCACAACCGGGAGTGGCCAACAATGAGCAGTTCTTC. This encodes CASSPQPGVANNEQFF.

This clonotype was seen ten or more times. This chain joins TRBV7-9 and TRBJ2-7; 8 nucleotides match TRBD1. Trimming at V came to 0 bases and at J to 3 bases, leaving 10 bases not matched to a gene. The CDR3 runs to 17 residues. Germline V gene lookup returns CDR1 SEHNR and CDR2 FQNEAQ (reference sequence). CDR3 residues: CASSLARPGQALYEQYF. The CDR3 DNA follows: TGTGCCAGCAGCTTAGCAAGACCGGGACAGGCTCTCTACGAGCAGTACTTC.

Note on this clonotype: With a much larger clone just one base away, this may be a read error. This chain uses TRBV3-1 with TRBJ1-1, with unresolved D. Germline V lookup: CDR1 LGHDT, CDR2 YNNKEL (reference sequence). The CDR3 is made up of 14 amino acids. In DNA, the CDR3 is TGTGCCGGCAGCCCCTCTACGAAGGCCACTGAAGCTTTCTTT. Amino acid sequence: CAGSPSTKATEAFF.

This clonotype appeared a few times. The chain links TRBV4-2 to TRBJ1-5, with no clear D. Germline-derived CDR1 and CDR2 are LGHNA and YNFKEQ. Trimming cost V 1 base and J 6 bases, with 7 bases left between them. This CDR3 is 13 amino acids long. The CDR3 loop reads CASSQVTSQPQHF. The CDR3 DNA reads TGTGCCAGCAGCCAAGTAACCAGTCAGCCCCAGCATTTT.

In this sample, this clonotype turned up a few times. The rearrangement uses TRBV5-8 and TRBJ2-2; D is unresolved. The CDR3 loop spans 14 amino acids. The V and J ends lost 7 bases and 3 bases respectively, with 13 bases between them. Germline V gene lookup returns CDR1 SGHTS and CDR2 YDEGEE. The CDR3 sequence is CASLPRYYTGELFF. The DNA of the CDR3 is TGTGCCAGCCTGCCTAGGTATTACACCGGGGAGCTGTTTTTT.

This clonotype came up many times. V usage is TRBV4-1 and J usage is TRBJ1-1, with D possibly matching TRBD1 (6 bases). The germline gives CDR1 MGHRA, CDR2 YSYEKL. The CDR3 runs 14 residues. Trimming took off 3 bases at V and 4 bases at J, with 12 bases between the two ends. The CDR3 loop is CASSHVRGGTEAFF. CDR3 DNA: TGCGCCAGCAGCCATGTTAGAGGGGGCACTGAAGCTTTCTTT.

In its sample, this clonotype was seen a few times. The chain is built from TRBV5-1 and TRBJ2-6; TRBD1 matches at 9 bases. The length of the CDR3 is 18 residues. With V trimmed by 0 bases and J by 0 bases, 4 bases remained unmatched. CDR1 SGHRS and CDR2 YFSETQ come from the germline V gene. The CDR3 bases are TGCGCCAGCAGCTTGGGGACAGGGGCTCCCTCTGGGGCCAACGTCCTGACTTTC. It encodes CASSLGTGAPSGANVLTF. The whole variable domain, remainder taken from reference TRBV5-1 and TRBJ2-6, is KAGVTQTPRYLIKTRGQQVTLSCSPISGHRSVSWYQQTPGQGLQFLFEYFSETQRNKGNFPGRFSGRQFSNSRSEMNVSTLELGDSALYLCASSLGTGAPSGANVLTFGAGSRLTVL.

This clonotype showed up many times. The chain links TRBV7-2 to TRBJ2-1, with TRBD2 matching over 11 bases. CDR1 and CDR2 from the germline V gene are SGHTA and FQGNSA. The CDR3 contains 15 residues. V shed 5 bases and J 7 bases; nucleotides not matched to a gene: 7. The CDR3, as DNA: TGTGCCAGCAGCCGATATAGCGGGAGGGGTAATGAGCAGTTCTTC. This codes for CASSRYSGRGNEQFF.

This clonotype was seen repeatedly, ten times or more. The chain carries TRBV30 and TRBJ2-7, with 7 bases that match TRBD1. Germline V CDR1 and CDR2: GTSNPN, SVGIG (reference sequence). V was pared by 4 bases and J by 7 bases, with 16 bases of the junction left unmatched. The CDR3 totals 15 residues. The CDR3 DNA is TGTGCCTGGACTACGACAGGGACCCGCGATGGTGAGCAGTACTTC. Translating gives CAWTTTGTRDGEQYF.

This sequence joins TRBV27 and TRBJ2-1; D may be TRBD2 (6 bases). The germline CDR1 and CDR2 sequences are MNHEY and SMNVEV (reference sequence). The CDR3 loop spans 15 amino acids. V was pared by 5 bases and J by 3 bases, with 14 bases between. The CDR3 loop reads CASSPVRDLYNEQFF. DNA for the CDR3: TGTGCCAGCAGTCCGGTGCGGGACCTCTACAATGAGCAGTTCTTC.

This clonotype came up many times. This sequence joins TRBV28 and TRBJ1-5; TRBD1 matches 8 bases. The J segment lost 1 base and the V segment lost 9 bases, leaving 5 bases of the junction unmatched. This CDR3 contains 14 residues. The V gene's germline CDR1 is MDHEN and CDR2 SYDVKM. This chain's CDR3 is CASPGGGSNQPQHF. The CDR3 DNA sequence: TGTGCCAGTCCAGGGGGCGGGAGCAATCAGCCCCAGCATTTT. The entire variable domain, with the rest obtained from reference TRBV28 and TRBJ1-5, is as follows: DVKVTQSSRYLVKRTGEKVFLECVQDMDHENMFWYRQDPGLGLRLIYFSYDVKMKEKGDIPEGYSVSREKKERFSLILESASTNQTSMYLCASPGGGSNQPQHFGDGTRLSIL.

This clonotype was seen at least ten times. The J gene is TRBJ2-3, the V gene TRBV24-1; D is unclear. V gave up 9 bases and J gave up 0 bases, with 15 bases separating them. This CDR3 contains 15 residues. Germline CDR1 KGHDR, CDR2 SFDVKD. The CDR3 region is CATAERISSTDTQYF. The CDR3 DNA follows: TGTGCCACCGCCGAACGTATCTCTAGCACAGATACGCAGTATTTT.

This clonotype has more than one count but fewer than ten. The J gene is TRBJ1-1, the V gene TRBV27; 12 bases fit TRBD1. Germline V gene data show CDR1 as MNHEY and CDR2 as SMNVEV (reference sequence). Trimming took 3 bases from V and 7 from J; bases not matched to a gene: 6. This CDR3 spans 15 amino acids. This chain's CDR3 is CASSFPGQGAGEAFF. CDR3 in DNA: TGTGCCAGCAGTTTTCCGGGACAGGGGGCTGGTGAAGCTTTCTTT.

This clonotype was counted between two and nine times. This sequence joins TRBV4-1 and TRBJ2-5; perhaps TRBD2 as D (7 bases). This CDR3 region has 15 residues. Per germline, CDR1 MGHRA and CDR2 YSYEKL. The V end lost 4 bases, the J end lost 5 bases, and 17 bases lay between the germline ends. CDR3 loop: CASSPWAGAGETQYF. CDR3 coding DNA: TGCGCCAGCAGCCCCTGGGCGGGGGCCGGTGAGACCCAGTACTTC.

This sequence joins TRBV19 and TRBJ1-1; 8 bases match TRBD1. The germline V gene has CDR1 LNHDA and CDR2 SQIVND (reference sequence). This CDR3 has 13 residues. Germline trimming cut 6 bases from V and 6 bases from J; bases unmatched to any gene: 6. The CDR3 is CASSAQGAAEAFF. The CDR3 DNA reads as TGTGCCAGTAGCGCCCAGGGGGCCGCTGAAGCTTTCTTT. The full variable domain, in which reference TRBV19 and TRBJ1-1 provide the parts outside the CDR3, is DGGITQSPKYLFRKEGQNVTLSCEQNLNHDAMYWYRQDPGQGLRLIYYSQIVNDFQKGDIAEGYSVSREKKESFPLTVTSAQKNPTAFYLCASSAQGAAEAFFGQGTRLTVV.

This rearrangement joins TRBV6-6 to TRBJ2-2, with TRBD2 identical over 7 bases. Losses at the gene ends were 0 bases for V and 6 bases for J; bases not matched to a gene: 10. The CDR3 loop spans 17 amino acids. The germline gives CDR1 MNHNY, CDR2 SVGAGI (reference sequence). The CDR3 DNA reads as TGTGCCAGCAGTTACTCGATTCTCGGGAGCGGGGCCGGGGAGCTGTTTTTT. Its translation: CASSYSILGSGAGELFF.

This chain links TRBV6-1 with TRBJ2-7; 10 nucleotides line up with TRBD2. V shed 4 bases and J 7 bases; nucleotides not matched to a gene: 4. CDR1 is MNHNS, CDR2 SASEGT, per germline. The CDR3 is 13 amino acids. CDR3 in DNA: TGTGCCAGCAGTGGGAGCGGGAGGGGTGAGCAGTACTTC. Translated: CASSGSGRGEQYF.

This clonotype was counted many times. The chain joins TRBV2 to TRBJ2-7, with a weak D call TRBD1 (5 bases). The germline gives CDR1 SNHLY, CDR2 FYNNEI. V was trimmed by 6 bases and J by 5 bases, leaving 11 bases between them. The CDR3 is 12 amino acids. CDR3 DNA: TGTGCCAGCAGAAACCAGGGCCACGAGCAGTACTTC. Residues: CASRNQGHEQYF.

The gene calls are TRBV12-3 or TRBV12-4 and TRBJ2-2, with TRBD2 identical over 11 bases. V lost 6 bases, J lost 6 bases, and 9 bases stayed unmatched. This CDR3 spans 16 amino acids. CDR3 loop: CASRPTSGSFSGELFF. The CDR3 DNA sequence: TGTGCCAGCAGGCCTACTAGCGGGAGTTTTTCCGGGGAGCTGTTTTTT.

This clonotype was seen many times. The chain has TRBV30 and TRBJ2-5, with 10 bases matching TRBD2. With V trimmed by 4 bases and J by 7 bases, 12 bases remained unmatched. The CDR3 sequence is 15 residues long. Germline values: CDR1 GTSNPN, CDR2 SVGIG (reference sequence). The DNA of the CDR3 is TGTGCCTGGACTTTTAGCGGGAGGAACCTTGGGACCCAGTACTTC. Amino acids: CAWTFSGRNLGTQYF.

This clonotype was counted a few times. The V call is TRBV19, the J call TRBJ1-2, with D possibly matching TRBD1 (6 bases). Germline CDR1 is LNHDA and CDR2 is SQIVND (reference sequence). V was shortened by 5 bases and J by 7 bases, with 20 bases between the two germline ends. The CDR3 has 15 amino acids. The chain's CDR3 is CASSSGGSPGFGYTF. The CDR3, as DNA: TGTGCCAGTAGTTCCGGGGGCAGCCCGGGTTTTGGCTACACCTTC. The full variable domain, with the rest looked up from reference TRBV19 and TRBJ1-2, is DGGITQSPKYLFRKEGQNVTLSCEQNLNHDAMYWYRQDPGQGLRLIYYSQIVNDFQKGDIAEGYSVSREKKESFPLTVTSAQKNPTAFYLCASSSGGSPGFGYTFGSGTRLTVV.

This clonotype has only a few counts. The chain carries TRBV19 and TRBJ2-7; 11 bases are a match to TRBD2. J gave up 3 bases and V 3 bases, and 10 bases lay outside the gene matches. From germline, CDR1 is LNHDA and CDR2 SQIVND (reference sequence). This CDR3 contains 17 residues. The CDR3 nucleotides read TGTGCCAGTAGTATGATTACCGGGACTAGCGGTCGCTACGAGCAGTACTTC. Translation: CASSMITGTSGRYEQYF. The full variable domain, completed using reference TRBV19 and TRBJ2-7, is DGGITQSPKYLFRKEGQNVTLSCEQNLNHDAMYWYRQDPGQGLRLIYYSQIVNDFQKGDIAEGYSVSREKKESFPLTVTSAQKNPTAFYLCASSMITGTSGRYEQYFGPGTRLTVT.

This clonotype was observed a single time. A read error may account for a junction end that differs from germline. The chain recombines TRBV19 with TRBJ1-1, with a weak D call TRBD1 (5 bases). Per the germline V gene, CDR1 is LNHDA and CDR2 is SQIVND (reference sequence). This CDR3 has 15 residues. Here the CDR3 reads CASSTDPLGGTEASF. CDR3 nucleotide sequence: TGTGCCAGTAGTACCGATCCCCTTGGGGGGACTGAAGCTTCCTTT.

This clonotype was recorded many times. This chain connects TRBV27 to TRBJ1-5; 7 positions agree with TRBD1. This CDR3 region has 16 residues. Germline trimming cut 4 bases from V and 3 bases from J; bases unmatched to any gene: 9. Germline V lookup: CDR1 MNHEY, CDR2 SMNVEV (reference sequence). The DNA of the CDR3 is TGTGCCAGCAGTTCCCTGGGACAGCTGGACAATCAGCCCCAGCATTTT. Translated: CASSSLGQLDNQPQHF.

This rearrangement joins TRBV11-2 to TRBJ1-2, with D possibly TRBD1 on 5 matching bases. The CDR3 loop spans 14 amino acids. The V end was cut by 3 bases, the J end by 0 bases, with 8 bases between. CDR1 SGHAT and CDR2 FQNNGV come from the germline V gene. This CDR3 is CASSLGVTNYGYTF. The CDR3 coding sequence is TGTGCCAGCAGCTTGGGGGTTACTAACTATGGCTACACCTTC.